This record covers a single TCR beta chain. This CDR3 has 15 residues. The data stem from a study of blood T cell repertoires in COVID-19. Across the study: Whether acute or convalescent, the COVID-19 samples came from the United States, Italy and Spain.

Generated by immunoSEQ multiplex PCR, the TCRdb table keeps only in-frame clones and is missing some. The sample comprises a few hundred thousand clones, around 89% of which are singletons, and under 1.1% rests with the top ten. Sequencing was carried out using peripheral blood. The gene calls are TRBV21-1 and TRBJ2-7; whether TRBD2, the table's D call, matches the DNA was not checked. TRBV21-1 is a documented pseudogene. The sequence derives from a woman in her 40s with COVID-19, enrolled during active disease. CDR3 residues: CASSRTRGGSYEQYF. The DNA for the CDR3 is TGTGCCAGCAGCAGAACCCGGGGGGGTTCCTACGAGCAGTACTTC.